A single sample is the source of the 18 T cell receptor beta chains below, sequenced in a study of T-cell memory formation after mild COVID-19. TCRdb reprocessed the 5' RACE reads via MiXCR and lists one record per CDR3 protein. The sample includes 500,000 to 550,000 distinct CDR3 sequences, 20% of them seen just once. The sample comprised PBMCs or a T cell subset sorted from them (not recorded which). All receptors come from an adult woman who had mild COVID-19 (a few samples of this study predate the infection). Cell type and time point are not known.

The chain couples TRBV7-3 to TRBJ2-7; D might be TRBD1 or TRBD2, each matching 6 bases. CDR1 and CDR2 (germline): SGHTA, FQGTGA. V was trimmed by 2 bases and J by 2 bases, leaving 13 bases between them. This CDR3 region has 15 residues. The CDR3 coding sequence is TGTGCCAGCAGCTTATTTGCAGGGGAGGCCTACGAGCAGTACTTC. This gives the protein CASSLFAGEAYEQYF.

This clonotype was counted only a few times. The J gene is TRBJ2-2, the V gene TRBV7-3; 8 bases are shared with TRBD2. The germline V gene encodes CDR1 SGHTA and CDR2 FQGTGA. This CDR3 has 15 amino acids. After removal of 3 bases from V and 6 bases from J, the junction contained 6 bases not matched to a gene. In DNA form, the CDR3 reads TGTGCCAGCAGCTTCGACGGGGGGGTCGCCGGGGAGCTGTTTTTT. Its protein product is CASSFDGGVAGELFF. Filled out from reference TRBV7-3 and TRBJ2-2, the complete variable domain reads GAGVSQTPSNKVTEKGKYVELRCDPISGHTALYWYRQSLGQGPEFLIYFQGTGAADDSGLPNDRFFAVRPEGSVSTLKIQRTERGDSAVYLCASSFDGGVAGELFFGEGSRLTVL.

The V gene is TRBV19, the J gene TRBJ2-7; maybe TRBD1 (6 bases). The CDR3 totals 14 residues. Germline lookup yields CDR1 LNHDA and CDR2 SQIVND (reference sequence). V dropped 6 bases and J dropped 7 bases, with 19 bases sitting between them. The CDR3 DNA reads TGTGCCAGTAGAAACAGGGATCGGGCGGAAGAGCAGTACTTC. Protein product: CASRNRDRAEEQYF. Full variable domain (missing parts from reference TRBV19 and TRBJ2-7): DGGITQSPKYLFRKEGQNVTLSCEQNLNHDAMYWYRQDPGQGLRLIYYSQIVNDFQKGDIAEGYSVSREKKESFPLTVTSAQKNPTAFYLCASRNRDRAEEQYFGPGTRLTVT.

The genes are TRBV29-1 and TRBJ2-7; tentative D call: TRBD1 (7 bases). The CDR3 totals 16 residues. Germline CDR1 is SQVTM and CDR2 is ANQGSEA. V was pared by 5 bases and J by 1 base, with 21 bases between. Written as DNA, the CDR3 is TGCAGCGTTATAGGATACGGGGCAGGGGGGTCCTACGAGCAGTACTTC. Its translation: CSVIGYGAGGSYEQYF.

This clonotype has only a few counts. V gene TRBV27 combines with J gene TRBJ1-2; TRBD1 matches 7 bases. Unmatched junction bases numbered 4, after V lost 6 bases and J lost 6 bases. Germline V CDR1 and CDR2: MNHEY, SMNVEV (reference sequence). CDR3 length: 12 residues. The CDR3 nucleotides read TGTGCCAGCAGGAAGGGGGCGGATGGCTACACCTTC. Protein product: CASRKGADGYTF.

The chain joins TRBV10-3 to TRBJ2-5; D is tentatively TRBD1 or TRBD2 (5 bases each). CDR1 is ENHRY, CDR2 SYGVKD, per germline. V was pared by 0 bases and J by 6 bases, with 11 bases between. The CDR3 runs to 14 residues. CDR3 sequence (DNA): TGTGCCATCAGTGAGTCGAATGGGGGAAAGACCCAGTACTTC. Translating it yields CAISESNGGKTQYF.

The chain has TRBV7-8 and TRBJ1-1; a possible D gene is TRBD1 (5 bases). The germline CDR1 and CDR2 sequences are SGHVS and FQNEAQ. The CDR3 loop spans 15 amino acids. The germline V and J ends were trimmed by 2 bases and 3 bases, with 13 bases remaining between them. CDR3 DNA: TGTGCCAGCAGCTTACGTGGGGGGTTAGACACTGAAGCTTTCTTT. It encodes CASSLRGGLDTEAFF. The entire variable domain, with the rest obtained from reference TRBV7-8 and TRBJ1-1, is as follows: GAGVSQSPRYKVAKRGQDVALRCDPISGHVSLFWYQQALGQGPEFLTYFQNEAQLDKSGLPSDRFFAERPEGSVSTLKIQRTQQEDSAVYLCASSLRGGLDTEAFFGQGTRLTVV.

This clonotype was seen only a few times. This rearrangement joins TRBV5-1 to TRBJ2-1, with D perhaps matching TRBD2 (6 bases). CDR1 and CDR2 from the germline V gene are SGHRS and YFSETQ. The V end was cut by 1 base, the J end by 6 bases, with 17 bases between. The CDR3 covers 16 residues. The CDR3 is CASSLSWEALPNEQFF. The CDR3 DNA is TGCGCCAGCAGCTTGAGCTGGGAGGCTTTGCCCAATGAGCAGTTCTTC.

This clonotype was found a few times. The chain links TRBV10-3 to TRBJ2-4; D is perhaps TRBD1 or TRBD2 (5 bases each). CDR3 length: 17 residues. Per germline, CDR1 ENHRY and CDR2 SYGVKD. V lost 3 bases, J lost 4 bases, and 19 bases lay in between. Here the CDR3 reads CAISDAGKPGRKNIQYF. CDR3 nucleotide sequence: TGTGCCATCAGTGACGCTGGGAAACCGGGGCGGAAAAACATTCAGTACTTC.

The chain has TRBV3-1 and TRBJ2-5, with TRBD1 identical over 10 bases. The trim removed 4 bases at V and 9 bases at J, leaving 2 bases unmatched. The CDR3 is 12 residues long. The germline gives CDR1 LGHDT, CDR2 YNNKEL (reference sequence). The CDR3 spells CASSPGQGAQYF. CDR3 bases: TGTGCCAGCAGCCCAGGACAGGGGGCCCAGTACTTC.

The V gene is TRBV28, the J gene TRBJ1-5; D is uncertain. Germline V lookup: CDR1 MDHEN, CDR2 SYDVKM. V dropped 8 bases and J dropped 4 bases, with 15 bases sitting between them. The CDR3 totals 14 residues. The CDR3 sequence: CASGRGSQNQPQHF. As DNA, the CDR3 is TGTGCCAGCGGACGGGGTAGTCAGAATCAGCCCCAGCATTTT.

The J gene is TRBJ1-2, the V gene TRBV6-5, with a weak D call TRBD1 (5 bases). V lost 10 bases and J 2 bases, leaving 20 bases between the germline ends. The CDR3 runs to 15 residues. The germline V gene has CDR1 MNHEY and CDR2 SVGAGI. The CDR3, as DNA: TGTGCCACTGGGGCCTCGGGAAACAAAAACTATGGCTACACCTTC. Its translation is CATGASGNKNYGYTF.

This clonotype has more than one count but fewer than ten. The chain uses TRBV4-3 and TRBJ1-2; weak D call: TRBD1 (5 bases). The CDR3 extends over 17 amino acids. Trimming cost V 0 bases and J 3 bases, with 17 bases left between them. Germline V gene sequence: CDR1 LGHNA, CDR2 YSLEER. The CDR3 nucleotides are TGCGCCAGCAGCCAAGATCGTTGGGAAGGGGACCACTATGGCTACACCTTC. This gives the protein CASSQDRWEGDHYGYTF.

The chain carries TRBV7-2 and TRBJ2-5, with D possibly TRBD2 on 6 matching bases. CDR3 length equals 16 residues. The V and J ends lost 0 bases and 5 bases respectively, with 16 bases between them. Germline CDR1 is SGHTA and CDR2 is FQGNSA. The CDR3 spells CASSLALGGGTETQYF. CDR3 DNA: TGTGCCAGCAGCTTAGCTTTGGGTGGCGGGACGGAGACCCAGTACTTC.

This clonotype came up many times. This chain uses TRBV6-5 with TRBJ1-6, with a weak D call TRBD1 (6 bases). Trimming took 6 bases from V and 3 from J, leaving 21 bases between them. The CDR3 covers 18 residues. Germline V CDR1 and CDR2: MNHEY, SVGAGI. CDR3 region: CASSPTTTGWGYNSPLHF. The CDR3, as DNA: TGTGCCAGCAGCCCAACCACAACAGGGTGGGGCTATAATTCACCCCTCCACTTT.

This chain links TRBV15 with TRBJ2-7; D remains unclear. The germline V gene encodes CDR1 LNHNV and CDR2 YYDKDF (reference sequence). This CDR3 region has 14 residues. V was shortened by 1 base and J by 2 bases, with 9 bases between the two germline ends. CDR3 DNA sequence: TGTGCCACCAGCAGAGTACGGGCACCCTACGAGCAGTACTTC. This codes for CATSRVRAPYEQYF.

Remarks on this clonotype: At one end the junction does not follow the germline gene, possibly because of a read error. The J gene is TRBJ2-7, the V gene TRBV3-1, with no clear D. CDR3 size: 11 residues. Germline V CDR1 and CDR2: LGHDT, YNNKEL (reference sequence). CDR3 region: CASTPGPESDF. The CDR3 region has the DNA TGTGCCAGCACTCCAGGACCAGAGTCGGACTTC.

In this sample, this clonotype turned up a few times. This chain uses TRBV9 with TRBJ2-2; D could derive from TRBD1 or TRBD2 (5 bases each). Germline loops: CDR1 SGDLS, CDR2 YYNGEE. The CDR3 is 17 residues long. Trimming cost V 3 bases and J 0 bases, with 15 bases left between them. CDR3 bases: TGTGCCAGCAGCGCGTCTCCCGGGACGGCGAACACCGGGGAGCTGTTTTTT. This sequence encodes CASSASPGTANTGELFF. The whole variable domain, remainder taken from reference TRBV9 and TRBJ2-2, is DSGVTQTPKHLITATGQRVTLRCSPRSGDLSVYWYQQSLDQGLQFLIQYYNGEERAKGNILERFSAQQFPDLHSELNLSSLELGDSALYFCASSASPGTANTGELFFGEGSRLTVL.